This TCR beta chain was identified in a study of cytomegalovirus exposure and HLA in healthy donors. Study-level information: In a previous analysis, 117 million unique TCR beta sequences were found from 150 million to 200 million T cells. Early release data held around 82 million unique TCRs from HLA-typed donors. General study points: A cluster of highly shared sequence variants was likely a sequencing artifact.

Worth noting for this clone: Its target is not known.

PCR employed 60 Vbeta and 13 Jbeta primers. Sequencing used immunoSEQ multiplex PCR; TCRdb keeps in-frame clones, though not all of them. Of approximately 110,000 clones in the sample, around two thirds were seen once. Source material: PBMCs. This receptor was identified in a man aged 60 to 75 in good health and CMV-seropositive.

The CDR3 spells CASSRRSDSPLHF. The CDR3, as DNA: TGTGCCAGCAGCCGCCGGAGCGATTCACCCCTCCACTTT. V and J are TRBV5-6 and TRBJ1-6; D uncertain. V lost 4 bases and J lost 8, with 10 bases in between. Germline V gene sequence: CDR1 SGHDT, CDR2 YYEEEE. CDR3 length: 13 amino acids.